The following is a TCR beta chain sequence with its context. Antigen specificity is unknown. A sort by CD45RO/CCR7/CD25/CD127/CD95/CD27 yielded CD4+ naive, central memory, regulatory and stem cell-like memory cells. The purity of all sorted populations exceeded 95%. The data originate from a study of beta chain features in type 1 diabetes. Study-wide background: In age, gender and cell yields, patients were similar to healthy donors.

Expressed TCRB transcripts were sequenced, since all the RNA that had been isolated was reverse transcribed. Using immunoSEQ multiplex PCR, the repertoire was profiled, and TCRdb retains in-frame clones only, with some absent. The table includes some 700,000 clones, around an eighth detected once. Study-wide results and caveats: TCRB CDR3s were moderately but significantly shorter in Type 1 diabetes patients in all four CD4+ subsets.

The sample comprised naive CD4+ T cells from blood. This receptor was taken from a man younger than 35 with type 1 diabetes.

The CDR3 coding sequence is TGCAGCGTTAGAGGGGGGGAAGAGACCCAGTACTTC. Amino acids: CSVRGGEETQYF. This chain uses TRBV29-1 with TRBJ2-5; D is perhaps TRBD2 (7 bases). The CDR3 extends over 12 amino acids. V lost 5 bases, J lost 3 bases, and 10 bases lay in between. The germline V gene encodes CDR1 SQVTM and CDR2 ANQGSEA.